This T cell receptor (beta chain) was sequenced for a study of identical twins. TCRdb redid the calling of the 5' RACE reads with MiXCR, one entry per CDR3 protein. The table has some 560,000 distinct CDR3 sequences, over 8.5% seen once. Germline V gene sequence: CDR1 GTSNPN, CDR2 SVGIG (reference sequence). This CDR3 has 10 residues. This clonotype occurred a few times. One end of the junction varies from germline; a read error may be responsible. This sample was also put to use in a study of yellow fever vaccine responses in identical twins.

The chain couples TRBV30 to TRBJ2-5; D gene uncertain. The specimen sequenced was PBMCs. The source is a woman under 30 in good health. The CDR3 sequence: CAWSVLGPNF. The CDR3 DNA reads TGTGCCTGGAGTGTACTTGGACCCAACTTC.